This passage covers 32 T cell receptor beta chains from one sample sequenced in a study of T-cell reconstitution after alpha-beta-depleted transplantation in children. TCRbeta library preparation incorporated unique molecular identifiers. TCRdb processed the PCR reads anew with MiXCR; each CDR3 protein has one entry. The table shows 65,000 to 85,000 distinct CDR3 sequences, with 11% occurring only once. The sample in question was PBMCs, obtained before TCRalphabeta/CD19-depleted stem cell transplant. These receptor sequences come from a boy under 18 with acute myeloid leukemia, due to receive a stem cell transplant.

This clonotype appeared many times. This chain uses TRBV7-8 with TRBJ2-1, with 12 bases that match TRBD2. The CDR3 runs to 18 residues. V shed 1 base, J shed 3 bases, and the junction held 7 bases outside the gene matches. Per germline, CDR1 SGHVS and CDR2 FQNEAQ. CDR3 loop: CASSLDFGTSGRYNEQFF. In DNA form, the CDR3 reads TGTGCCAGCAGCTTAGATTTCGGGACTAGCGGGCGCTACAATGAGCAGTTCTTC.

This clonotype was recorded at least ten times. The chain employs TRBV7-2 and TRBJ1-2, with D possibly being TRBD1 (5 bases). The CDR3 length is 14 residues. V lost 11 bases and J 0 bases, leaving 16 bases between the germline ends. Germline values: CDR1 SGHTA, CDR2 FQGNSA. CDR3 residues: CAANPQGTNYGYTF. CDR3 nucleotides: TGTGCCGCCAACCCGCAGGGAACTAACTATGGCTACACCTTC.

Ten or more counts support this clonotype. V usage is TRBV20-1 and J usage is TRBJ2-7; D uncertain. Germline lookup yields CDR1 DFQATT and CDR2 SNEGSKA (reference sequence). The CDR3 contains 15 residues. Trimming cost V 6 bases and J 5 bases, with 23 bases left between them. Written as DNA, the CDR3 is TGCAGTGCCACTAATTTTTCCGGGCAGCAGCACGAGCAGTACTTC. Translation gives CSATNFSGQQHEQYF.

The table lists this clonotype with many counts. V gene TRBV15 combines with J gene TRBJ2-7; D gene uncertain. The CDR3 totals 14 residues. V was trimmed by 1 base and J by 1 base, leaving 8 bases between them. Germline CDR1 reads LNHNV; CDR2 reads YYDKDF (reference sequence). Written as DNA, the CDR3 is TGTGCCACCAGCAGAGGGGGTTCTTCCTACGAGCAGTACTTC. Protein sequence: CATSRGGSSYEQYF.

In this sample, this clonotype turned up many times. The chain uses TRBV25-1 and TRBJ2-2, with a weak D call TRBD2 (6 bases). The CDR3 is 19 residues long. The germline V and J ends were trimmed by 6 bases and 5 bases, with 28 bases remaining between them. The germline gives CDR1 MGHDK, CDR2 SYGVNS. Here the CDR3 DNA reads TGTGCCAGCAGGGAGAGCTTTGCTGGGGGGAGCACCGAGACCGGGGAGCTGTTTTTT. This sequence encodes CASRESFAGGSTETGELFF.

In its sample, this clonotype was seen many times. The chain has TRBV20-1 and TRBJ2-1, with a weak D call TRBD2 (5 bases). Trimming cost V 3 bases and J 0 bases, with 12 bases left between them. The CDR3 spans 15 residues. Germline V lookup: CDR1 DFQATT, CDR2 SNEGSKA (reference sequence). CDR3 in amino acids: CSASPYRGSYNEQFF. As DNA, the CDR3 is TGCAGTGCTAGCCCCTATCGGGGCTCCTACAATGAGCAGTTCTTC.

This clonotype has ten or more counts. This chain connects TRBV15 to TRBJ2-1, with D uncertain. Germline V lookup: CDR1 LNHNV, CDR2 YYDKDF (reference sequence). Trimming stripped 1 base from V and 4 bases from J, with 14 bases between. CDR3 length: 16 residues. CDR3 DNA sequence: TGTGCCACCAGCAGAGTGGGGATCCCTGGATACAATGAGCAGTTCTTC. This gives the protein CATSRVGIPGYNEQFF.

Remarks on this clonotype: This may be a read error: a much more frequent sequence differs by one nucleotide. The chain recombines TRBV12-3 or TRBV12-4 with TRBJ1-1; D is unresolved. The length of the CDR3 is 11 residues. The CDR3 region has the DNA TGTACCAGCACCGACGGAACCGAAGCTTTCTTT. Its translation: CTSTDGTEAFF.

This clonotype was seen many times. The chain recombines TRBV10-2 with TRBJ2-5, with 7 bases matching TRBD1. Germline CDR1 WSHSY, CDR2 SAAADI. V lost 7 bases to trimming and J lost 3 bases; unmatched junction nucleotides: 5. The CDR3 has 13 residues. CDR3 bases: TGCGCCAGCATCAGCCAGGGGGAAGAGACCCAGTACTTC. This translates into CASISQGEETQYF.

At least ten counts were recorded for this clonotype. J is TRBJ2-5 and V is TRBV7-2; D is possibly TRBD2 (5 bases). Germline V gives CDR1 SGHTA, CDR2 FQGNSA. Trimming pared 4 bases from V and 5 bases from J, leaving 14 bases between. This CDR3 is built from 14 residues. The CDR3 coding sequence is TGTGCCAGCAGCTCCCTCACTAGTCCTGAGACCCAGTACTTC. It specifies CASSSLTSPETQYF.

This clonotype was picked up many times. The chain employs TRBV12-3 or TRBV12-4 and TRBJ2-2, with TRBD1 matching over 7 bases. This CDR3 is 16 amino acids long. Germline trimming cut 7 bases from V and 4 bases from J; bases unmatched to any gene: 12. The CDR3 DNA reads TGTGCCAGCACTATAGTGGGGGACAGATCCACCGGGGAGCTGTTTTTT. Amino acid sequence: CASTIVGDRSTGELFF.

Ten or more counts support this clonotype. The chain recombines TRBV5-1 with TRBJ1-1; 8 bases fit TRBD1. The V segment lost 4 bases and the J segment 0 bases; nucleotides outside the gene matches: 5. The germline V gene has CDR1 SGHRS and CDR2 YFSETQ. The CDR3 sequence is 15 residues long. The CDR3 sequence: CASSPDRGLNTEAFF. CDR3 DNA sequence: TGCGCCAGCAGCCCTGACAGGGGATTGAACACTGAAGCTTTCTTT.

The table lists this clonotype with many counts. This chain's CDR3 is CASSYADGTYEQYF. CDR3 bases: TGTGCCAGCAGCTATGCCGACGGAACCTACGAGCAGTACTTC. The chain combines TRBV7-8 with TRBJ2-7, with D unresolved. In germline, CDR1 is SGHVS, CDR2 FQNEAQ. CDR3 length: 14 residues. Trimming shortened V by 4 bases and J by 2 bases, and 12 bases separated the two germline ends.

This clonotype has ten or more counts. The J gene is TRBJ2-7, the V gene TRBV29-1; TRBD1 agrees at 7 bases. Germline CDR1 SQVTM, CDR2 ANQGSEA. The CDR3 runs to 13 residues. The J segment lost 0 bases and the V segment lost 7 bases, leaving 6 bases of the junction unmatched. The CDR3 reads CSATGDNSYEQYF. In DNA, the CDR3 is TGCAGCGCCACAGGGGATAACTCCTACGAGCAGTACTTC.

This clonotype has at least ten counts. The rearrangement links TRBV27 to TRBJ2-7; TRBD1 matches at 10 bases. The CDR3 sequence is 13 residues long. The germline CDR1 and CDR2 sequences are MNHEY and SMNVEV (reference sequence). The V segment lost 6 bases and the J segment 4 bases; nucleotides outside the gene matches: 3. CDR3 in DNA: TGTGCCAGCAGAAGGACAGGGGGATACGAGCAGTACGTC. It is translated as CASRRTGGYEQYV.

Many counts were recorded for this clonotype. The chain has TRBV12-3 or TRBV12-4 and TRBJ2-3, with 11 bases lining up with TRBD2. The CDR3 consists of 15 residues. The V gene end was trimmed by 2 bases and the J gene end by 4 bases; junction bases not matched to a gene: 2. CDR3 protein: CASSLLAGGADTQYF. The CDR3 nucleotides are TGTGCCAGCAGTTTACTAGCGGGGGGCGCAGATACGCAGTATTTT.

This clonotype was counted at least ten times. The CDR3 protein is CASRDLVGTNEKLFF. The CDR3 bases are TGCGCCAGCCGCGACTTGGTCGGAACGAATGAAAAACTGTTTTTT. This chain links TRBV5-1 with TRBJ1-4; D call uncertain. V lost 7 bases and J 5 bases, leaving 18 bases between the germline ends. Germline lookup yields CDR1 SGHRS and CDR2 YFSETQ. CDR3 length: 15 amino acids.

This clonotype was detected only a few times. This may arise from a read error, as a much more abundant clone is one base away. The chain uses TRBV12-3 or TRBV12-4 and TRBJ2-3; D unresolved. The ends were cut back, 6 bases at V and 2 bases at J, with 3 bases in the middle. This CDR3 has 11 residues. CDR3 amino acids: CASRHTDTQYF. CDR3 DNA: TGTGCCAGCAGACACACAGATACGCAGTATTTT.

This clonotype has ten or more counts. The chain joins TRBV7-8 to TRBJ2-3; D is possibly TRBD2 (6 bases). Trimming removed 4 bases from V and 2 bases from J, with 22 bases in between. The CDR3 length is 18 residues. The germline V gene encodes CDR1 SGHVS and CDR2 FQNEAQ. The CDR3 reads CASSSILAFGGFTDTQYF. The DNA for the CDR3 is TGTGCCAGCAGCTCAATTCTAGCGTTTGGGGGTTTCACAGATACGCAGTATTTT.

This clonotype was picked up many times. The chain has TRBV7-9 and TRBJ1-1; D ambiguous. Trimming took 4 bases from V and 2 from J, leaving 8 bases between them. Germline values: CDR1 SEHNR, CDR2 FQNEAQ (reference sequence). This CDR3 spans 13 amino acids. DNA for the CDR3: TGTGCCAGCAGCTCCTACCAAAACACTGAAGCTTTCTTT. Residues: CASSSYQNTEAFF.

There are many counts of this clonotype. The chain has TRBV12-3 or TRBV12-4 and TRBJ2-1, with TRBD2 matching 11 bases. The CDR3 is made up of 15 amino acids. The trim removed 7 bases at V and 7 bases at J, leaving 9 bases unmatched. The CDR3 is CASTPTSGSRNEQFF. The CDR3 bases are TGTGCCAGCACCCCAACTAGCGGGAGTAGAAATGAGCAGTTCTTC.

This clonotype showed up many times. This chain links TRBV12-3 or TRBV12-4 with TRBJ2-1; possible D gene TRBD1, 5 bases. The V and J ends lost 0 bases and 9 bases respectively, with 12 bases between them. This CDR3 has 14 residues. The CDR3 spells CASSLAREAREQFF. The CDR3 DNA reads as TGTGCCAGCAGTTTAGCCAGGGAAGCGCGTGAGCAGTTCTTC.

This clonotype has a count of ten or more. The genes are TRBV5-1 and TRBJ2-1, with 8 nucleotides matching TRBD2. CDR1 is SGHRS, CDR2 YFSETQ, per germline. The CDR3 has 15 amino acids. Unmatched junction bases numbered 5, after V lost 3 bases and J lost 3 bases. CDR3: CASSSTSGIYNEQFF. CDR3 DNA sequence: TGCGCCAGCAGCTCAACTAGCGGCATCTACAATGAGCAGTTCTTC.

This clonotype was recorded at least ten times. The CDR3 sequence is CASSPGTAFQETQYF. CDR3 nucleotides: TGTGCCAGCAGTCCCGGGACTGCTTTTCAAGAGACCCAGTACTTC. The rearrangement uses TRBV28 and TRBJ2-5; the D gene is possibly TRBD2 (6 bases). CDR3 size: 15 residues. With 5 bases removed from V and 2 bases from J, the gap between germline ends came to 15 bases. Germline V gives CDR1 MDHEN, CDR2 SYDVKM.

The chain is built from TRBV7-2 and TRBJ2-3; 7 bases fit TRBD2. The CDR3 sequence is 15 residues long. V trimming: 1 base; J trimming: 2 bases; junction bases outside the gene matches: 3. In germline, CDR1 is SGHTA, CDR2 FQGNSA. In DNA, the CDR3 is TGTGCCAGCAGCTTAGTAGCGGGCCTCACAGATACGCAGTATTTT. As protein: CASSLVAGLTDTQYF.

The rearrangement uses TRBV6-5 and TRBJ1-2; a weak D match, TRBD1 (6 bases). Germline lookup yields CDR1 MNHEY and CDR2 SVGAGI. CDR3 size: 17 residues. V lost 0 bases and J 1 base, leaving 15 bases between the germline ends. The CDR3 nucleotides are TGTGCCAGCAGTTACTCGAGTAGGGGGAACCTTAACTATGGCTACACCTTC. Protein: CASSYSSRGNLNYGYTF.

This clonotype has a handful of counts. The chain recombines TRBV20-1 with TRBJ2-3; 9 bases align to TRBD2. The germline V gene encodes CDR1 DFQATT and CDR2 SNEGSKA (reference sequence). J was trimmed by 5 bases and V by 4 bases; bases with no gene match: 10. The CDR3 covers 15 residues. The CDR3 sequence is CSATTSGGVGDTQYF. The CDR3 DNA sequence: TGCAGTGCTACGACTAGCGGAGGCGTGGGAGATACGCAGTATTTT.

This clonotype appeared many times. The genes are TRBV2 and TRBJ1-2, with D hard to call. Between the trimmed V and J ends, which lost 4 bases and 5 bases, there was a span of 17 bases. CDR1 and CDR2 from the germline V gene are SNHLY and FYNNEI. CDR3 length: 15 residues. CDR3 loop: CASSASVPKVYGYTF. The CDR3 bases are TGTGCCAGCAGTGCGTCAGTACCTAAAGTATATGGCTACACCTTC.

This clonotype was seen at least ten times. V is TRBV7-8 and J is TRBJ2-1, with 10 positions matching TRBD2. The trim removed 4 bases at V and 2 bases at J, leaving 2 bases unmatched. Germline CDR1 SGHVS, CDR2 FQNEAQ. The CDR3 extends over 15 amino acids. The DNA of the CDR3 is TGTGCCAGCAGCTCAGCGGGGGGGCCCTACAATGAGCAGTTCTTC. Translating it yields CASSSAGGPYNEQFF.

In regard to this clonotype: One end of the junction does not line up with germline, which may come from a read error. This chain links TRBV7-7 with TRBJ2-3; TRBD1 matches 11 bases. The V gene's germline CDR1 is SSHAT and CDR2 FNYEAQ (reference sequence). The length of the CDR3 is 15 residues. CDR3 coding DNA: TGTGCTAGCAGCCCGGACAGGGGGCCAATAGATACGCAGTATTTT. This codes for CASSPDRGPIDTQYF. Combining the CDR3 with reference TRBV7-7 and TRBJ2-3 gives the whole variable domain GAGVSQSPRYKVTKRGQDVTLRCDPISSHATLYWYQQALGQGPEFLTYFNYEAQPDKSGLPSDRFSAERPEGSISTLTIQRTEQRDSAMYRCASSPDRGPIDTQYFGPGTRLTVL.

This clonotype was picked up many times. For the CDR3, the DNA is TGCGCCAGCAGCAAGGAGTATGAGCAGTTCTTC. Its protein is CASSKEYEQFF. This rearrangement joins TRBV5-1 to TRBJ2-1; no clear D gene. Trimming removed 4 bases from V and 8 bases from J, with 7 bases in between. Germline loops: CDR1 SGHRS, CDR2 YFSETQ. The CDR3 contains 11 residues.

In its sample, this clonotype was seen many times. The chain couples TRBV7-6 to TRBJ1-5, with 7 bases that match TRBD1. V trimming: 2 bases; J trimming: 7 bases; junction bases outside the gene matches: 5. The CDR3 contains 14 residues. CDR1 SGHVS and CDR2 FNYEAQ come from the germline V gene. In DNA form, the CDR3 reads TGTGCCAGCAGCTTACAGGGGGGATTACAGCCCCAGCATTTT. This gives the protein CASSLQGGLQPQHF.